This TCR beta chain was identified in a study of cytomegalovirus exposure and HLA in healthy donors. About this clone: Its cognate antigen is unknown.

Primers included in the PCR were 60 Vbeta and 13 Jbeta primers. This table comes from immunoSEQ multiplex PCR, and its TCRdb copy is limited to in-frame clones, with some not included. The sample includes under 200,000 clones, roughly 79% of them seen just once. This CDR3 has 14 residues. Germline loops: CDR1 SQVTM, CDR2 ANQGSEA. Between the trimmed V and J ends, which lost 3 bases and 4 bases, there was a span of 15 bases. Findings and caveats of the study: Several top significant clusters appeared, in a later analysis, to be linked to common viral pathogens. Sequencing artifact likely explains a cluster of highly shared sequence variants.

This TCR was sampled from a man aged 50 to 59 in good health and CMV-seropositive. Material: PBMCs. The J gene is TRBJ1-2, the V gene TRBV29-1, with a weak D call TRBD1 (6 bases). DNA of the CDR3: TGCAGCGTTGAGGAGGCAGGGGTCTTCTATGGCTACACCTTC. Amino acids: CSVEEAGVFYGYTF.